The 5 T cell receptor beta chains presented below share a single source sample, sequenced in a study of human T cells and chemical hapten exposure. MiXCR was run by TCRdb on the RACE reads, yielding one entry per CDR3 protein. The repertoire holds some 38,000 distinct CDR3 sequences, with 5% to 7% as singletons. Time point denoted: patch test 1, 2 weeks after DPC sensitization. Treatment: therapeutic diphenylcyclopropenone sensitization with weekly scalp DPC. Total RNA came from unfractionated whole blood. This specimen consisted of whole blood, obtained in connection with sensitization to the hapten diphenylcyclopropenone (DPC). Receptors were obtained from a woman aged 25-40 years with alopecia areata. Some clones in this sample may be carry-over from other donors' samples.

There are many counts of this clonotype. The chain carries TRBV15 and TRBJ1-1; 9 nucleotides line up with TRBD1. V trimming: 0 bases; J trimming: 4 bases; junction bases outside the gene matches: 6. The CDR3 extends over 16 amino acids. Germline V gene sequence: CDR1 LNHNV, CDR2 YYDKDF (reference sequence). The CDR3 sequence is CATSRDLGTGPTEAFF. For the CDR3, the DNA is TGTGCCACCAGCAGAGATTTGGGGACAGGGCCCACTGAAGCTTTCTTT. The whole variable domain, filled in from reference TRBV15 and TRBJ1-1, reads DAMVIQNPRYQVTQFGKPVTLSCSQTLNHNVMYWYQQKSSQAPKLLFHYYDKDFNNEADTPDNFQSRRPNTSFCFLDIRSPGLGDTAMYLCATSRDLGTGPTEAFFGQGTRLTVV.

Only a few counts were recorded for this clonotype. This rearrangement joins TRBV2 to TRBJ2-1; no definite D call. Germline CDR1 and CDR2: SNHLY and FYNNEI. Trimming pared 4 bases from V and 9 bases from J, leaving 13 bases between. The length of the CDR3 is 13 residues. CDR3 sequence: CASSVGLPGEQFF. CDR3 in DNA: TGTGCCAGCAGTGTAGGATTACCGGGTGAGCAGTTCTTC.

For the CDR3, the DNA is TGTGCCAGCAGCGTCACTGGGCGGGGGGTTGATGGCTACACCTTC. It translates to CASSVTGRGVDGYTF. The gene calls are TRBV7-2 and TRBJ1-2; the D gene is possibly TRBD1 (5 bases). The germline V gene encodes CDR1 SGHTA and CDR2 FQGNSA. Trimming left V 5 bases short and J 6 bases short, with 19 bases between. This CDR3 has 15 residues.

The chain uses TRBV9 and TRBJ2-3; TRBD1 matches 9 bases. J lost 5 bases, V lost 4 bases, and 5 bases had no gene match. This CDR3 contains 14 residues. CDR1 and CDR2 from the germline V gene are SGDLS and YYNGEE. The CDR3: CASSTGQGRDTQYF. CDR3 in DNA: TGTGCCAGCAGCACTGGACAGGGGCGAGATACGCAGTATTTT.

In this sample, this clonotype turned up a few times. The chain employs TRBV6-2 or TRBV6-3 and TRBJ1-2, with 7 bases identical to TRBD1. Trimming removed 6 bases from V and 0 bases from J; junction bases left unmatched: 10. The CDR3 totals 16 residues. Germline V lookup: CDR1 MNHEY, CDR2 SVGEGT. CDR3 sequence (DNA): TGTGCCAGCAGCCTTCCCGGGACAGCACCTAACTATGGCTACACCTTC. Amino acids: CASSLPGTAPNYGYTF.